The next 14 T cell receptor beta chains were all read from a single sample in a study of patients and donors after allogeneic stem cell transplantation. In TCRdb, the RT-PCR reads were re-called with MiXCR into one record per CDR3 protein. The repertoire holds approximately 90,000 distinct CDR3 sequences, with just under 5% as singletons. The source material was blood, either unsorted or a sorted T cell fraction (not recorded which). Receptors were obtained from a human donor who was either an allogeneic HSCT recipient or a stem cell or donor lymphocyte infusion donor (not recorded which). It is not recorded whose cells these are; they may come from a transplant donor.

This clonotype was counted at least ten times. This sequence joins TRBV2 and TRBJ2-7; no clear D gene. Germline CDR1 reads SNHLY; CDR2 reads FYNNEI. This CDR3 region has 13 residues. Trimming cost V 4 bases and J 4 bases, with 11 bases left between them. CDR3 bases: TGTGCCAGCAGTGCCACCCTCGGGTACGAGCAGTACTTC. Amino acids: CASSATLGYEQYF. Full variable domain (outside the CDR3, taken from reference TRBV2 and TRBJ2-7): EPEVTQTPSHQVTQMGQEVILRCVPISNHLYFYWYRQILGQKVEFLVSFYNNEISEKSEIFDDQFSVERPDGSNFTLKIRSTKLEDSAMYFCASSATLGYEQYFGPGTRLTVT.

This clonotype was observed a few times. The chain links TRBV10-1 to TRBJ2-1; 11 nucleotides line up with TRBD2. After removal of 6 bases from V and 6 bases from J, the junction contained 7 bases not matched to a gene. From germline, CDR1 is WNHNN and CDR2 SYGVQD (reference sequence). The CDR3 length is 15 residues. CDR3 in DNA: TGCGCCAGCAGCACTAGCGGGAGCGCGAGCAATGAGCAGTTCTTC. It encodes CASSTSGSASNEQFF.

This clonotype has at least ten counts. This chain links TRBV11-2 with TRBJ2-7; 9 nucleotides line up with TRBD2. The CDR3 length is 18 residues. The trim removed 5 bases at V and 2 bases at J, leaving 16 bases unmatched. Germline V CDR1 and CDR2: SGHAT, FQNNGV. In nucleotides, the CDR3 is TGTGCCAGCAGCCCTCGGAAAAGCGGGGGGTCCTACCCCTACGAGCAGTACTTC. Translating gives CASSPRKSGGSYPYEQYF.

This clonotype was seen at least ten times. This chain connects TRBV11-1 to TRBJ2-5, with TRBD2 identical over 7 bases. The length of the CDR3 is 18 residues. Germline CDR1 SGHAT, CDR2 FQDESV (reference sequence). The V segment lost 5 bases and the J segment 7 bases; nucleotides outside the gene matches: 22. The CDR3 region is CASSPPFRLAGVGGTQYF. The CDR3, as DNA: TGTGCCAGCAGCCCCCCGTTTCGTTTGGCGGGAGTGGGCGGGACCCAGTACTTC.

This clonotype has ten or more counts. The genes are TRBV11-3 and TRBJ2-3, with D perhaps matching TRBD2 (5 bases). The CDR3 runs 14 residues. Deletions cut 3 bases from V and 2 bases from J, with 9 bases between. The germline V gene encodes CDR1 SGHNT and CDR2 YENEEA. CDR3 in amino acids: CASSFRTSTDTQYF. The CDR3 region has the DNA TGTGCCAGCAGCTTCCGGACTTCCACAGATACGCAGTATTTT.

This clonotype was seen at least ten times. V gene TRBV7-9 combines with J gene TRBJ2-3, with D unresolved. There are 14 residues in the CDR3. The V gene lost 1 base and the J gene lost 2 bases, with 7 bases spanning the gap. CDR1 and CDR2 from the germline V gene are SEHNR and FQNEAQ (reference sequence). CDR3 in amino acids: CASSLDPATDTQYF. The CDR3 region has the DNA TGTGCCAGCAGCTTAGATCCTGCCACAGATACGCAGTATTTT.

This clonotype has a count of ten or more. The chain employs TRBV2 and TRBJ2-7; unclear D gene. The V end was cut by 9 bases, the J end by 0 bases, with 18 bases between. CDR1 SNHLY and CDR2 FYNNEI come from the germline V gene. The CDR3 totals 15 residues. The CDR3 region is CASSLEQVVSYEQYF. The DNA for the CDR3 is TGTGCCAGTTCTCTAGAGCAGGTCGTCTCCTACGAGCAGTACTTC.

This clonotype showed up many times. The chain joins TRBV20-1 to TRBJ2-7; 8 nucleotides align to TRBD2. Germline CDR1 reads DFQATT; CDR2 reads SNEGSKA (reference sequence). V was pared by 3 bases and J by 5 bases, with 0 bases of the junction left unmatched. The CDR3 is 11 amino acids. This chain's CDR3 is CSASGRDEQYF. The CDR3 coding sequence is TGCAGTGCTAGCGGGAGGGACGAGCAGTACTTC.

This clonotype was detected many times. The chain recombines TRBV5-5 with TRBJ2-5, with 7 bases lining up with TRBD1. Germline V gene sequence: CDR1 SGHKS, CDR2 YYEKEE (reference sequence). J was trimmed by 1 base and V by 4 bases; bases with no gene match: 1. The CDR3 runs to 13 residues. CDR3 nucleotides: TGTGCCAGCAGCCGGGACAGCCAAGAGACCCAGTACTTC. It encodes CASSRDSQETQYF.

Ten or more counts support this clonotype. The chain couples TRBV12-3 or TRBV12-4 to TRBJ2-1, with a weak D call TRBD1 (5 bases). This CDR3 comprises 13 residues. Trimming removed 2 bases at V and 9 bases at J, with 11 bases between. The CDR3 spells CASSLRGGSEQFF. The CDR3 DNA is TGTGCCAGCAGTTTAAGGGGCGGCAGTGAGCAGTTCTTC.

V gene TRBV12-3 or TRBV12-4 combines with J gene TRBJ2-1, with D perhaps matching TRBD2 (6 bases). This CDR3 is built from 15 residues. Trimming took 3 bases from V and 8 from J, leaving 17 bases between them. For the CDR3, the DNA is TGTGCCAGCAGTTTGGGCGGGACGGTAGGGTATGAGCAGTTCTTC. It translates to CASSLGGTVGYEQFF.

This clonotype was seen ten or more times. The rearrangement joins TRBV29-1 to TRBJ2-5, with 7 bases that match TRBD1. The CDR3 length is 14 residues. Per the germline V gene, CDR1 is SQVTM and CDR2 is ANQGSEA. The ends lost 4 bases at V and 5 bases at J; junction bases unmatched: 10. The CDR3 DNA is TGCAGCGTTGCCCCGGACAGGATCAGGGAGACCCAGTACTTC. Amino acids: CSVAPDRIRETQYF.

This clonotype was recorded many times. The V call is TRBV20-1, the J call TRBJ2-3; TRBD2 matches at 10 bases. Per the germline V gene, CDR1 is DFQATT and CDR2 is SNEGSKA (reference sequence). This CDR3 has 15 amino acids. J gave up 6 bases and V 0 bases, and 6 bases lay outside the gene matches. CDR3 DNA: TGCAGTGCTAGAGATCGGATTAGCGGGGGGGATACGCAGTATTTT. It encodes CSARDRISGGDTQYF.

In its sample, this clonotype was seen many times. This chain connects TRBV12-3 or TRBV12-4 to TRBJ2-5; D is possibly TRBD2 (6 bases). V gave up 5 bases and J gave up 4 bases, with 23 bases separating them. The CDR3 has 17 amino acids. DNA for the CDR3: TGTGCCAGCAGTGATCCCGCGGGACGGGTCTTAGCAGAGACCCAGTACTTC. Residues: CASSDPAGRVLAETQYF.